This TCR beta chain was identified in a study of shared clonotypes between healthy human individuals. Clones were read by immunoSEQ multiplex PCR, and TCRdb kept only the in-frame ones, dropping some. The table has under 2,500,000 clones, roughly 95% seen once. J lost 3 bases, V lost 5 bases, and 9 bases had no gene match. The germline CDR1 and CDR2 sequences are SGHNT and YYREEE (reference sequence). The CDR3 extends over 16 amino acids. Findings and caveats of the study: As a rule, naive subsets had a larger estimated richness than memory subsets.

As regards this clone: Its antigen is unidentified.

Free of recent acute infections or vaccinations, the donors were healthy HIV-negative adults. The sample consisted of naive CD4+ T cells sorted from blood. Specified subset: CD45RA+ positively selected. This clonotype originated in a man aged 18-30 years in good health. V usage is TRBV5-4 and J usage is TRBJ2-5; 11 positions match TRBD1. CDR3 DNA sequence: TGTGCCAGCAGGTTTGGACAGGGGGCGCAGGAAGAGACCCAGTACTTC. It encodes CASRFGQGAQEETQYF.